This TCR beta chain was profiled in a study of glioma-infiltrating T cells after dendritic cell vaccination. Sequencing was performed with immunoSEQ multiplex PCR; in TCRdb, only in-frame clones are kept and a portion is missing. The repertoire consists of more than 3,000 clones, with almost 80% occurring once and the leading ten covering less than 4.5%. Sample: tumor tissue, taken before dendritic cell vaccination. The source of this sequence is a human donor with glioblastoma.

The CDR3 is CASSIGQGRVEAFF. Written as DNA, the CDR3 is TGTGCCAGTAGTATAGGACAGGGGAGGGTTGAAGCTTTCTTT. The chain links TRBV19 to TRBJ1-1; 8 nucleotides align to TRBD1. The J segment lost 7 bases and the V segment lost 1 base, leaving 5 bases of the junction unmatched. Germline V CDR1 and CDR2: LNHDA, SQIVND (reference sequence). The CDR3 has 14 residues. The complete variable domain, with remaining parts taken from reference TRBV19 and TRBJ1-1, reads DGGITQSPKYLFRKEGQNVTLSCEQNLNHDAMYWYRQDPGQGLRLIYYSQIVNDFQKGDIAEGYSVSREKKESFPLTVTSAQKNPTAFYLCASSIGQGRVEAFFGQGTRLTVV.